This entry lists 4 T cell receptor beta chains sequenced from one sample in a study of T cells after yellow fever vaccination. TCRdb ran MiXCR on the 5' RACE reads and lists one entry per CDR3 protein. Of more than 450,000 distinct CDR3 sequences in the sample, less than 25% were seen once. The sample here was PBMCs, taken approximately 20 days after the first yellow fever vaccination. These receptors originate from a young man who received the YFV17D yellow fever vaccine.

J is TRBJ1-5 and V is TRBV6-1; D remains ambiguous. The germline V gene has CDR1 MNHNS and CDR2 SASEGT. The CDR3 covers 13 residues. Trimming left V 6 bases short and J 0 bases short, with 6 bases between. CDR3 region: CASRASSNQPQHF. CDR3 in DNA: TGTGCCAGCAGGGCGTCTAGCAATCAGCCCCAGCATTTT.

This clonotype occurred a few times. The chain employs TRBV9 and TRBJ2-7; perhaps TRBD1 as D (5 bases). This CDR3 is built from 16 residues. Trimming took 0 bases from V and 5 from J, leaving 18 bases between them. CDR1 and CDR2 from the germline V gene are SGDLS and YYNGEE. CDR3 region: CASSVDETVYADEQYF. The CDR3 DNA reads as TGTGCCAGCAGCGTAGACGAGACAGTCTACGCCGACGAGCAGTACTTC.

The rearrangement uses TRBV18 and TRBJ2-2; no definite D call. V lost 0 bases and J 9 bases, leaving 11 bases between the germline ends. The germline V gene has CDR1 KGHSH and CDR2 LQKENI. This CDR3 spans 14 amino acids. The CDR3 DNA follows: TGTGCCAGCTCACCACCCAGCCAGCTCCGGGAGCTGTTTTTT. It codes for CASSPPSQLRELFF.

This clonotype occurred a few times. V usage is TRBV20-1 and J usage is TRBJ1-4; D gene uncertain. V was pared by 6 bases and J by 5 bases, with 16 bases between. The germline V gene encodes CDR1 DFQATT and CDR2 SNEGSKA (reference sequence). CDR3 length: 14 residues. The CDR3 nucleotides are TGCAGTGCCCGCGGCGGGGTAGGAAATGAAAAACTGTTTTTT. Translating it yields CSARGGVGNEKLFF.